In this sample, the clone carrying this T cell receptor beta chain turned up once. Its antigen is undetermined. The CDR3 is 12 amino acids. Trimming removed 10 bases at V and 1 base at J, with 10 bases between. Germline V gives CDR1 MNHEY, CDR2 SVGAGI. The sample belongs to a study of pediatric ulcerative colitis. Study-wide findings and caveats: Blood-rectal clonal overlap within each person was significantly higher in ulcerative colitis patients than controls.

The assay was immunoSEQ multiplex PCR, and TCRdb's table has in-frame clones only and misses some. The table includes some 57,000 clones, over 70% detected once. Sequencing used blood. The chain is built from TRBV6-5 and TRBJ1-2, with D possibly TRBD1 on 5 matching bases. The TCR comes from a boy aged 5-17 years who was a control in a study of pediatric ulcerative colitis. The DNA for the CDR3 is TGTGCCACCAGGGTCCGTAACTATGGCTACACCTTC. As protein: CATRVRNYGYTF.